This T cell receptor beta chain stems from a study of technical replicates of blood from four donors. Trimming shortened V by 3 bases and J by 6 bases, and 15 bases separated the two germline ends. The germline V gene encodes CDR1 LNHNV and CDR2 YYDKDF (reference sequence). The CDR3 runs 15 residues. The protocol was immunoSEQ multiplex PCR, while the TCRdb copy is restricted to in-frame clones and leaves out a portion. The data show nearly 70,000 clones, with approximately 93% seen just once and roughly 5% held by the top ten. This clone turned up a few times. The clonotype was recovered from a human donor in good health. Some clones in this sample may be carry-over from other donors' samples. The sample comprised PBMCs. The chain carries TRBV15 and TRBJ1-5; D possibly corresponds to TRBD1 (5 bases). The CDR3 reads CATSSREAASQPQHF. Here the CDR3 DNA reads TGTGCCACCAGCAGCAGGGAAGCCGCTAGTCAGCCCCAGCATTTT. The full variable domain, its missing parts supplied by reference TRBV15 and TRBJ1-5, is DAMVIQNPRYQVTQFGKPVTLSCSQTLNHNVMYWYQQKSSQAPKLLFHYYDKDFNNEADTPDNFQSRRPNTSFCFLDIRSPGLGDTAMYLCATSSREAASQPQHFGDGTRLSIL.